Sequencing of this T cell receptor beta chain was carried out in a study of blood T cell repertoires in COVID-19. Background on the study: Both acute and convalescent COVID-19 samples were obtained from the United States, Italy and Spain. PBMCs, B-cell-depleted T cells, or T cells provided the cDNA or gDNA that made up the material.

Original processing methods: Amplification from reference gene primers served as the basis for estimated nucleated cell counts. Generated by immunoSEQ multiplex PCR, the TCRdb table keeps only in-frame clones and is missing some. V, J and clone size were drawn from that table, and D and trimming were deduced from the DNA. The profile shows approximately 59,000 clones, about 89% of them singletons. This CDR3 spans 12 amino acids. V was trimmed by 1 base and J by 5 bases, leaving 5 bases between them. The V gene is TRBV12-3 or TRBV12-4, the J gene TRBJ2-5, with D possibly TRBD2 on 5 matching bases. The sample was peripheral blood. The TCR sequence derives from a human donor in a cohort sampled during active COVID-19. Here the CDR3 reads CASSLERETQYF. CDR3 nucleotides: TGTGCCAGCAGTTTAGAGCGGGAGACCCAGTACTTC.